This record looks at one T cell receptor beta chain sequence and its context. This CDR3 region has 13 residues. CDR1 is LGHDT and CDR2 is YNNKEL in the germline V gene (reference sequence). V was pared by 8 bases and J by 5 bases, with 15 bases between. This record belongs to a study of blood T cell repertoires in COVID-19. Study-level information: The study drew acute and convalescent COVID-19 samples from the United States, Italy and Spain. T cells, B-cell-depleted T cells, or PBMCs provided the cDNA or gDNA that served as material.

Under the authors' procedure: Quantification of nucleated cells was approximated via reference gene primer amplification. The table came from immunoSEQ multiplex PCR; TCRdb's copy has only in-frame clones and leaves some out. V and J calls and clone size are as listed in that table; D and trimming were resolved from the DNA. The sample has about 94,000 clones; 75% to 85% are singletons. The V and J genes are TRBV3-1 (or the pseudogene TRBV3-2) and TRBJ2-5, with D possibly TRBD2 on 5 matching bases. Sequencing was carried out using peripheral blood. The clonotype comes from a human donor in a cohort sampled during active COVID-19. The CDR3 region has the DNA TGTGCCAGCTTGGCCCGGGGTTGGGAGACCCAGTACTTC. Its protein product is CASLARGWETQYF.